The clone carrying this T cell receptor beta chain was counted many times. CDR1 is MGHDK and CDR2 is SYGVNS in the germline V gene. With 8 bases removed from V and 5 bases from J, the gap between germline ends came to 9 bases. This CDR3 is 12 amino acids long. This entry comes from a study of molecular identifiers for immune sequencing clone quantification. TCRdb reprocessed the PCR reads with MiXCR, giving one entry per CDR3 protein. The sample has just under 650,000 distinct CDR3 sequences, less than 20% seen once. The TCR originated in a human donor in good health. Some libraries in this study had Jurkat cell RNA spiked in. What was sequenced was naive CD8+ T cells from blood, with Jurkat cell RNA spiked in. Regarding subset: FACS-sorted CD8+CD4-CCR7+CD45RA+ naive T cells. The rearrangement joins TRBV25-1 to TRBJ2-2; D unresolved. DNA for the CDR3: TGTGCCAGCGCAGTGTCTACCGGGGAGCTGTTTTTT. Amino acids: CASAVSTGELFF.